The rows below give T cell receptor beta chains drawn from one sample of a study of PD-L1 blockade in urothelial cancer. Here immunoSEQ multiplex PCR was the method, and the copy in TCRdb shows in-frame clones only, minus some. The table records approximately 79,000 clones, around 93% of them present only once. The sample consisted of PBMCs, taken around atezolizumab (anti-PD-L1) treatment. The receptors come from a woman aged 80 or over with urothelial cancer. CDR3s include the opening cysteine and the closing phenylalanine or tryptophan. Each record gives: clone size, J gene, V gene, D gene, CDR3 protein, CDR3 DNA. The D gene is left open where the match is weak. Clone size is not always given. Where it is, it says once, few, many or a class for expanded clones.

- TRBJ1-1 TRBV25-1 - CASTRVHGTEAFF TGTGCCAGCACCAGGGTCCACGGGACTGAAGCTTTCTTT
- TRBJ1-5 TRBV5-5 - CASSLDTVKDQPQHF TGTGCCAGCAGCTTGGATACAGTTAAGGATCAGCCCCAGCATTTT
- TRBJ1-1 TRBV30 TRBD1 CAWMVDRVNTEAFF TGTGCCTGGATGGTGGACAGGGTGAACACTGAAGCTTTCTTT
- TRBJ2-1 TRBV7-6 TRBD2 CASSFQAGYSDEQFF TGTGCCAGCAGCTTTCAAGCGGGATATAGCGATGAGCAGTTCTTC
- TRBJ2-7 TRBV6-5 - CASSYTRSYEQYF TGTGCCAGCAGTTACACGAGATCCTACGAGCAGTACTTC
once TRBJ2-2 TRBV5-1 - CASSLGQVYTGELFF TGCGCCAGCAGCTTGGGACAGGTATACACCGGGGAGCTGTTTTTT
few TRBJ1-2 TRBV30 TRBD1 CAWSGDSLAYGYTF TGTGCCTGGAGTGGGGACAGCTTGGCCTATGGCTACACCTTC
- TRBJ2-4 TRBV25-1 TRBD1 CASSEGQGAVKNIQYF TGTGCCAGCAGTGAGGGACAGGGGGCAGTCAAAAACATTCAGTACTTC
- TRBJ1-2 TRBV30 - CAWSMSYGYTF TGTGCCTGGAGTATGTCTTATGGCTACACCTTC
- TRBJ1-2 TRBV28 - CASSFGGYGYTF TGTGCCAGCAGTTTCGGAGGATATGGCTACACCTTC
- TRBJ1-1 TRBV19 - CASSLQEGNTEAFF TGTGCCAGTAGTCTCCAGGAGGGGAACACTGAAGCTTTCTTT
- TRBJ2-3 TRBV9 - CASSVRLGTDTQYF TGTGCCAGCAGCGTGAGGCTGGGCACAGATACGCAGTATTTT
- TRBJ1-1 TRBV5-1 - CASSLVVQGNTEAFF TGCGCCAGCAGCTTGGTTGTACAGGGGAACACTGAAGCTTTCTTT
few TRBJ2-6 TRBV5-4 TRBD1 CASSQRQGSSGANVLTF TGTGCCAGCAGCCAAAGACAGGGTAGCTCTGGGGCCAACGTCCTGACTTTC
- TRBJ2-7 TRBV19 TRBD2 CASSIGTSGSDEQYF TGTGCCAGTAGTATAGGGACTAGCGGGAGCGACGAGCAGTACTTC
- TRBJ2-1 TRBV7-8 TRBD1 CASSLDRGNEQFF TGTGCCAGCAGCTTAGACAGGGGCAATGAGCAGTTCTTC
once TRBJ2-1 TRBV5-3 TRBD2 CARSLAPTSGRSYEQFF TGTGCCAGAAGCTTGGCCCCTACTAGCGGGAGGAGCTATGAGCAGTTCTTC
once TRBJ1-1 TRBV7-3 - CASSLSGNTEAFF TGTGCCAGCAGCTTAAGCGGGAACACTGAAGCTTTCTTT
- TRBJ2-1 TRBV30 TRBD2 CAWREREPYNEQFF TGTGCCTGGAGAGAGCGGGAGCCCTACAATGAGCAGTTCTTC
once TRBJ2-1 TRBV5-4 TRBD2 CASRPGLAGLNEQFF TGTGCCAGCAGACCGGGACTAGCGGGTCTCAATGAGCAGTTCTTC
- TRBJ2-7 TRBV2 TRBD1 CASIYPGQGTEQYF TGTGCCAGCATATACCCGGGACAGGGCACCGAGCAGTACTTC
- TRBJ2-7 TRBV18 - CASSPRGWNEQYF TGTGCCAGCTCACCCCGGGGGTGGAACGAGCAGTACTTC
- TRBJ1-1 TRBV28 TRBD1 CASRQTAGQQAFF TGTGCCAGCAGACAAACCGCGGGACAGCAAGCTTTCTTT
- TRBJ1-5 TRBV27 - CASSPRTENQPQHF TGTGCCAGCAGTCCCCGGACAGAGAATCAGCCCCAGCATTTT
once TRBJ1-1 TRBV10-3 TRBD1 CATWDRGLDTEAFF TGTGCCACCTGGGACAGGGGGCTGGACACTGAAGCTTTCTTT
- TRBJ1-1 TRBV12-5 - CASGQSDRNTEAFF TGTGCTAGTGGCCAGAGTGACAGGAACACTGAAGCTTTCTTT
- TRBJ2-1 TRBV27 - CASSLNQLTYNEQFF TGTGCCAGCAGTTTGAACCAACTGACCTACAATGAGCAGTTCTTC
- TRBJ2-5 TRBV5-1 TRBD1 CASRPGTEETQYF TGCGCCAGCAGGCCCGGGACAGAAGAGACCCAGTACTTC
- TRBJ1-5 TRBV5-4 - CASSKGPGASSNQPQHF TGTGCCAGCAGCAAAGGGCCTGGGGCCAGTAGCAATCAGCCCCAGCATTTT
- TRBJ2-2 TRBV9 TRBD1 CASSPRQGNTGELFF TGTGCCAGCAGCCCGCGACAGGGGAACACCGGGGAGCTGTTTTTT
- TRBJ1-5 TRBV11-2 - CASSPDRNQPQHF TGTGCCAGCAGCCCCGACAGAAATCAGCCCCAGCATTTT
- TRBJ2-5 TRBV7-2 TRBD2 CASSFSGGGAGAETQYF TGTGCCAGCAGCTTTAGCGGGGGAGGAGCGGGAGCTGAGACCCAGTACTTC
- TRBJ2-3 TRBV30 - CAWSPAGPDTQYF TGTGCCTGGAGCCCCGCGGGACCAGATACGCAGTATTTT
- TRBJ2-5 TRBV7-6 TRBD2 CASSLRSGRAGKTQYF TGTGCCAGCAGCTTACGAAGCGGGAGGGCGGGGAAGACCCAGTACTTC
- TRBJ1-5 TRBV28 TRBD1 CASSGQGVYQPQHF TGTGCCAGCAGTGGACAGGGAGTCTATCAGCCCCAGCATTTT
- TRBJ1-1 TRBV6-5 - CASSPSGWSSEAFF TGTGCCAGCAGTCCGTCAGGGTGGTCCTCGGAAGCTTTCTTT
- TRBJ1-1 TRBV7-9 - CASSLRNMNTEAFF TGTGCCAGCAGCTTGAGGAACATGAACACTGAAGCTTTCTTT
- TRBJ1-4 TRBV19 TRBD1 CASSPRGQLNEKLFF TGTGCCAGTAGTCCCCGGGGACAGCTAAATGAAAAACTGTTTTTT
- TRBJ2-7 TRBV6-1 - CAGSRSSSYEQYF TGTGCCGGAAGCAGGTCGAGCTCCTACGAGCAGTACTTC
- TRBJ1-1 TRBV10-3 - CAISRDLGLNTEAFF TGTGCCATCAGTCGGGATTTAGGCCTGAACACTGAAGCTTTCTTT
once TRBJ2-7 TRBV4-2 TRBD2 CASSQEGAAGGRNEQYF TGTGCCAGCAGCCAAGAGGGTGCGGCGGGAGGGCGGAACGAGCAGTACTTC
- TRBJ1-5 TRBV5-1 - CASSPTGNQPQHF TGCGCCAGCAGCCCCACAGGGAATCAGCCCCAGCATTTT
- TRBJ1-5 TRBV21-1 - CASKLGNQPQHF TGTGCCAGCAAGCTTGGCAATCAGCCCCAGCATTTT
- TRBJ2-2 TRBV27 - CASSLASYVAGELFF TGTGCCAGCAGTTTGGCTAGTTATGTTGCCGGGGAGCTGTTTTTT
- TRBJ2-2 TRBV4-1 - CASSQRSDGSTGELFF TGCGCCAGCAGCCAACGGTCCGACGGGAGCACCGGGGAGCTGTTTTTT
- TRBJ2-5 TRBV5-4 - CASSLGAEGRETQYF TGTGCCAGCAGCTTGGGGGCGGAGGGGCGGGAGACCCAGTACTTC
- TRBJ1-2 TRBV30 TRBD1 CAWSARTGNYGYTF TGTGCCTGGAGTGCGCGGACAGGAAACTATGGCTACACCTTC
- TRBJ1-5 TRBV18 - CASSPSGQHSNQPQHF TGTGCCAGCTCACCATCGGGACAACATAGCAATCAGCCCCAGCATTTT
few TRBJ2-7 TRBV2 - CASKPDPVSGEQYF TGTGCCAGTAAGCCGGATCCTGTTTCGGGGGAGCAGTACTTC